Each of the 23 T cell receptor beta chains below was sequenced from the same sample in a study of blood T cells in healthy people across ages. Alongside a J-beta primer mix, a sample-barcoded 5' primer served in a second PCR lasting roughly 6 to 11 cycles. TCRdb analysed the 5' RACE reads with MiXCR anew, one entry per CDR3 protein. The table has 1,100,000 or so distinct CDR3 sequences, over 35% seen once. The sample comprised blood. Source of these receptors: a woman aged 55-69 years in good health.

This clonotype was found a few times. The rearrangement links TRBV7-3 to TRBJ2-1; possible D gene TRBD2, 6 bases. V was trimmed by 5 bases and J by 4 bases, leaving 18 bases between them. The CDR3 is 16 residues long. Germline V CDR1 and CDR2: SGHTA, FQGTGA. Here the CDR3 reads CASSSGLAGYYNEQFF. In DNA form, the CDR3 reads TGTGCCAGCAGCAGCGGGTTGGCGGGATATTACAATGAGCAGTTCTTC.

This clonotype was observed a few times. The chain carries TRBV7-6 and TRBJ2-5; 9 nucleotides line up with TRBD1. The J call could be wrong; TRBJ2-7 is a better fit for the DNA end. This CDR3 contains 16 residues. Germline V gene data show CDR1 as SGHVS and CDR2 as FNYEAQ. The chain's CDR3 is CASSLGRTGEIYEQYF. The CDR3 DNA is TGTGCCAGCAGCTTAGGGAGGACAGGGGAAATCTACGAGCAGTACTTC.

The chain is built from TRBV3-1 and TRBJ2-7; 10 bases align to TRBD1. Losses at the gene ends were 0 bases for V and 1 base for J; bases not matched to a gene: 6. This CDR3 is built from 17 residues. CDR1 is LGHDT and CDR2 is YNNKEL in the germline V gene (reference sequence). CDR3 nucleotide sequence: TGTGCCAGCAGCCAAGATCGGACAGGGGGATGGTCCTACGAGCAGTACTTC. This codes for CASSQDRTGGWSYEQYF.

The CDR3 is CAWSGTGNYGYTF. The CDR3, as DNA: TGTGCCTGGAGTGGGACAGGGAACTATGGCTACACCTTC. This chain uses TRBV30 with TRBJ1-2; TRBD1 agrees at 8 bases. The germline CDR1 and CDR2 sequences are GTSNPN and SVGIG (reference sequence). The length of the CDR3 is 13 residues. J was trimmed by 2 bases and V by 1 base; bases with no gene match: 0.

CDR3 protein: CASSPGLAAVLGETQYF. CDR3 DNA sequence: TGCGCCAGCAGCCCGGGACTAGCGGCAGTGCTGGGTGAGACCCAGTACTTC. The chain uses TRBV5-1 and TRBJ2-5; 11 nucleotides align to TRBD2. CDR3 length: 17 amino acids. J gave up 5 bases and V 4 bases, and 13 bases lay outside the gene matches. Germline CDR1 is SGHRS and CDR2 is YFSETQ.

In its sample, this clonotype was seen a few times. CDR3 sequence reads: CASSSPGQGNTEAFF. CDR3 nucleotides: TGTGCCAGCAGTTCTCCGGGACAGGGGAACACTGAAGCTTTCTTT. This chain connects TRBV12-3 or TRBV12-4 to TRBJ1-1, with TRBD1 matching over 9 bases. The trim removed 4 bases at V and 1 base at J, leaving 4 bases unmatched. This CDR3 is 15 amino acids long.

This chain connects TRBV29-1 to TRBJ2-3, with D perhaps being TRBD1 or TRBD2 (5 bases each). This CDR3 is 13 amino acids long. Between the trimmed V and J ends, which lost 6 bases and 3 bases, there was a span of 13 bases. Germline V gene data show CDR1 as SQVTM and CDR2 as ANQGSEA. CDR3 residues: CSVGTRATDTQYF. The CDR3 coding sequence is TGCAGCGTGGGGACGCGGGCGACAGATACGCAGTATTTT.

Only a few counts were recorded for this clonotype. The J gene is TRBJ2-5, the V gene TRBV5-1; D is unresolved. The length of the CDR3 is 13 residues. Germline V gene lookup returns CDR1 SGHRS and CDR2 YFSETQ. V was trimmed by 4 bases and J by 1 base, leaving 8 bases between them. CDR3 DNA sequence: TGCGCCAGCAGCCCTGAGCGCCAAGAGACCCAGTACTTC. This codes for CASSPERQETQYF.

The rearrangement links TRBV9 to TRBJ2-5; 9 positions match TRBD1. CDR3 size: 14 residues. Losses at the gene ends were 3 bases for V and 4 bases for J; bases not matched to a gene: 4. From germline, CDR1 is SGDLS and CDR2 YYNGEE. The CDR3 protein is CASSGTGGRETQYF. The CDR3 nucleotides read TGTGCCAGCAGCGGTACAGGGGGCCGAGAGACCCAGTACTTC.

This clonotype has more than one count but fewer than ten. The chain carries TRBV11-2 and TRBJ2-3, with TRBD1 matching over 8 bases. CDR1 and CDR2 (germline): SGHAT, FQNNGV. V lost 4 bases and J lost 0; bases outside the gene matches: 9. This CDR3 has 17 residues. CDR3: CASSSSWTGRSTDTQYF. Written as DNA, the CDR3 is TGTGCCAGCAGCTCATCCTGGACAGGGCGGAGCACAGATACGCAGTATTTT.

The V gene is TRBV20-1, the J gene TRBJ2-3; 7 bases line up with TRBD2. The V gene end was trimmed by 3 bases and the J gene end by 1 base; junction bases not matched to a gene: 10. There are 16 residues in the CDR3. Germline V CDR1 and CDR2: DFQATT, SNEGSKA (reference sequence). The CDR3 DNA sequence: TGCAGTGCTAGTGGAGTAGCGGGTAGGGGCACAGATACGCAGTATTTT. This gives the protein CSASGVAGRGTDTQYF.

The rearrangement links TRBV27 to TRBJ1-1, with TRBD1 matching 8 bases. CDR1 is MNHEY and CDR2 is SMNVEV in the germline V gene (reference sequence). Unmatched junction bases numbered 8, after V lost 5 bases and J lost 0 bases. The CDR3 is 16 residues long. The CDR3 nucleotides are TGTGCCAGCAGTCAATGGGACAGGACCATGAACACTGAAGCTTTCTTT. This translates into CASSQWDRTMNTEAFF.

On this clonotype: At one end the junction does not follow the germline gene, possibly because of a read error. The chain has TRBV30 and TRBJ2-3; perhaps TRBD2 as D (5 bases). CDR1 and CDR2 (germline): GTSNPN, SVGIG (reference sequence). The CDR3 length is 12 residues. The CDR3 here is CAGSVMSDTQYF. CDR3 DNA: TGTGCCGGGAGTGTAATGTCAGATACGCAGTATTTT.

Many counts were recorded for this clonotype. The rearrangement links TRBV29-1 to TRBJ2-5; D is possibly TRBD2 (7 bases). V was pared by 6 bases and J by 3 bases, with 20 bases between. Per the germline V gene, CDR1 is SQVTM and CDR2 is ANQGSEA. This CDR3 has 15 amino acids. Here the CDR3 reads CSVGTWGGGKETQYF. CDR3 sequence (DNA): TGCAGCGTCGGCACATGGGGAGGGGGTAAAGAGACCCAGTACTTC.

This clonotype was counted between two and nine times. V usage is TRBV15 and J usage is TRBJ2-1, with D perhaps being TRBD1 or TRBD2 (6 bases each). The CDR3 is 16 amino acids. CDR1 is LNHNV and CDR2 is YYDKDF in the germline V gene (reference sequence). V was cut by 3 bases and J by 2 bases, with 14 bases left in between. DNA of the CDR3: TGTGCCACCAGCAGTGGGGGGCGGGCAACCTACAATGAGCAGTTCTTC. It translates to CATSSGGRATYNEQFF. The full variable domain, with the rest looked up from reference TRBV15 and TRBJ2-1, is DAMVIQNPRYQVTQFGKPVTLSCSQTLNHNVMYWYQQKSSQAPKLLFHYYDKDFNNEADTPDNFQSRRPNTSFCFLDIRSPGLGDTAMYLCATSSGGRATYNEQFFGPGTRLTVL.

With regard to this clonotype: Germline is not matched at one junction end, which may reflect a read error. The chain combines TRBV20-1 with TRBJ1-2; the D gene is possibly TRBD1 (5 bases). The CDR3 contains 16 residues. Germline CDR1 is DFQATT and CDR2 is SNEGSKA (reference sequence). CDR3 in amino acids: CSTRDLSRVSNYGYTF. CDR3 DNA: TGCAGTACTAGAGACCTCTCCAGGGTTTCTAACTATGGCTACACCTTC.

Here the CDR3 DNA reads TGTGCTAGTACTGAGCAGTACTTC. Its translation is CASTEQYF. The V and J genes are TRBV12-5 and TRBJ2-7, with D unclear. The V gene's germline CDR1 is LGHNT and CDR2 FRNRAP. V dropped 8 bases and J dropped 7 bases, with 3 bases sitting between them. CDR3 size: 8 residues.

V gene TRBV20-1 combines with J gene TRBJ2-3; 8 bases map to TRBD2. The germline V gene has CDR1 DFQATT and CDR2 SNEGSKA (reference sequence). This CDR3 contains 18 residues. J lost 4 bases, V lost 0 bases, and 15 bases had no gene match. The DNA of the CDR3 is TGCAGTGCTAGAGATCGGGACACAGCGGGGGAGTATGCAGATACGCAGTATTTT. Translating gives CSARDRDTAGEYADTQYF.

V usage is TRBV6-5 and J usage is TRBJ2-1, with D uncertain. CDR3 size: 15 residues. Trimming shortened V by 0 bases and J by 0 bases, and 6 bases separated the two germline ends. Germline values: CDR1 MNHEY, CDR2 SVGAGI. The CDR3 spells CASSYSRDSYNEQFF. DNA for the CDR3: TGTGCCAGCAGTTACTCTAGGGACTCCTACAATGAGCAGTTCTTC.

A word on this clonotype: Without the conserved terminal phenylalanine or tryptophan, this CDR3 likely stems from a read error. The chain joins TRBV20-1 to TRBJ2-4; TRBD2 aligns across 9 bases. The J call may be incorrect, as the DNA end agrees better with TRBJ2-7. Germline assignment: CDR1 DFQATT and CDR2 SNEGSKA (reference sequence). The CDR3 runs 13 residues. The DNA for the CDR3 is TGCAGTGCCACCAGCGGGGGGTTCTACGAGCAGTACTAC. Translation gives CSATSGGFYEQYY.

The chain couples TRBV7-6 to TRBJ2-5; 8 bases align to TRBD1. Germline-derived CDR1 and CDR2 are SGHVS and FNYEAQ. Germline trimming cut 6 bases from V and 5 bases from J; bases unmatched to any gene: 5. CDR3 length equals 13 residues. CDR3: CASSQRQGETQYF. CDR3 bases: TGTGCCAGCAGTCAACGACAGGGGGAGACCCAGTACTTC.

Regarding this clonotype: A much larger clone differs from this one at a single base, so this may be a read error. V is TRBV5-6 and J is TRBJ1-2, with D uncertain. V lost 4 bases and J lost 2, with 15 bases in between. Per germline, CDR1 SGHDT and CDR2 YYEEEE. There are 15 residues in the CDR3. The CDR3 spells CASSPNSIRNYGYTF. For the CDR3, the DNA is TGTGCCAGCAGCCCGAATTCAATTCGGAACTATGGCTACACCTTC.

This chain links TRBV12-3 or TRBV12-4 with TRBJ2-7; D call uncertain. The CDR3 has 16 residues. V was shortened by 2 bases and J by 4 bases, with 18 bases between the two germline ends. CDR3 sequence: CASSLPQERSVYEQYF. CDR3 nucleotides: TGTGCCAGCAGTTTACCCCAGGAGAGGAGCGTTTACGAGCAGTACTTC.